These 18 T cell receptor beta chains originate from one sample sequenced in a study of blood T cell repertoires in COVID-19. Sequencing used immunoSEQ multiplex PCR; TCRdb keeps in-frame clones, though not all of them. The sample includes 68,000 or so clones, 80% to 90% of them seen just once. Sequenced material: peripheral blood. The receptors come from a human donor in a cohort sampled during active COVID-19.

The V call is TRBV12-3 or TRBV12-4, the J call TRBJ2-3, with 10 bases lining up with TRBD2. Trimming cost V 11 bases and J 7 bases; bases outside gene matches: 9. The CDR3 length is 13 residues. Here the CDR3 reads CAGSSGRRNTQYF. The CDR3, as DNA: TGTGCCGGATCTAGCGGGAGAAGGAATACGCAGTATTTT.

The rearrangement links TRBV4-2 to TRBJ2-3, with D possibly TRBD2 on 5 matching bases. With 0 bases removed from V and 1 base from J, the gap between germline ends came to 11 bases. CDR1 and CDR2 from the germline V gene are LGHNA and YNFKEQ. The CDR3 covers 16 residues. CDR3 bases: TGTGCCAGCAGCCAAGAAGGGCGGGTCCGCACAGATACGCAGTATTTT. This sequence encodes CASSQEGRVRTDTQYF.

The chain links TRBV6-5 to TRBJ1-6; D remains unclear. CDR1 MNHEY and CDR2 SVGAGI come from the germline V gene. The germline V and J ends were trimmed by 0 bases and 2 bases, with 8 bases remaining between them. This CDR3 has 16 residues. CDR3 loop: CASSYSGVPYNSPLHF. CDR3 in DNA: TGTGCCAGCAGTTACTCCGGGGTGCCCTATAATTCACCCCTCCACTTT.

This chain joins TRBV29-1 and TRBJ1-1; maybe TRBD1 (6 bases). The CDR3 is 12 amino acids. Germline CDR1 and CDR2: SQVTM and ANQGSEA. The ends were cut back, 7 bases at V and 3 bases at J, with 12 bases in the middle. The CDR3 DNA sequence: TGCAGCGGTGGGAGGGGGGACACTGAAGCTTTCTTT. It yields the protein CSGGRGDTEAFF.

V usage is TRBV7-6 and J usage is TRBJ2-1; 14 bases are a match to TRBD2. Trimming took 6 bases from V and 6 from J; bases not matched to a gene: 1. CDR1 is SGHVS and CDR2 is FNYEAQ in the germline V gene. The CDR3 runs to 14 residues. The CDR3 nucleotides are TGTGCCAGCAGGGGACTAGCGGGAGTCAATGAGCAGTTCTTC. It yields the protein CASRGLAGVNEQFF.

The chain is built from TRBV28 and TRBJ2-1, with D unresolved. V gave up 8 bases and J gave up 5 bases, with 10 bases separating them. Germline values: CDR1 MDHEN, CDR2 SYDVKM. This CDR3 has 12 amino acids. DNA for the CDR3: TGTGCCAGCTATGACATCCACAATGAGCAGTTCTTC. Amino acids: CASYDIHNEQFF.

V is TRBV6-5 and J is TRBJ1-1; 10 nucleotides agree with TRBD1. This CDR3 is built from 13 residues. Germline V CDR1 and CDR2: MNHEY, SVGAGI. The trim removed 6 bases at V and 3 bases at J, leaving 1 base unmatched. The CDR3 coding sequence is TGTGCCAGCAGGGGACAGGGGTACACTGAAGCTTTCTTT. Translation: CASRGQGYTEAFF.

The CDR3 loop is CAISDRTSGARDEQFF. The CDR3 DNA reads TGTGCCATCAGTGACCGTACTAGCGGGGCTAGGGATGAGCAGTTCTTC. V gene TRBV10-3 combines with J gene TRBJ2-1; 10 nucleotides align to TRBD2. The CDR3 length is 16 residues. The ends lost 3 bases at V and 8 bases at J; junction bases unmatched: 10. Looked up from germline, CDR1 is ENHRY and CDR2 is SYGVKD.

This clone was found once. This chain joins TRBV24-1 and TRBJ2-3, with D possibly matching TRBD1 (6 bases). Germline V CDR1 and CDR2: KGHDR, SFDVKD. V was trimmed by 6 bases and J by 2 bases, leaving 14 bases between them. The CDR3 contains 15 residues. The CDR3 DNA reads TGTGCCACCAGTACCGGGACACGAGTCACAGATACGCAGTATTTT. Translated, it gives CATSTGTRVTDTQYF.

This sequence joins TRBV18 and TRBJ2-7; 8 nucleotides match TRBD2. Germline V CDR1 and CDR2: KGHSH, LQKENI. The CDR3 runs to 15 residues. V gave up 2 bases and J gave up 6 bases; unmatched junction bases: 9. The CDR3 nucleotides read TGTGCCAGCTCACCAATACCAGCGGGAGTATCCGAGCAGTACTTC. Amino acid sequence: CASSPIPAGVSEQYF.

The chain is built from TRBV28 and TRBJ1-1, with TRBD1 matching over 9 bases. Trimming took 3 bases from V and 4 from J; bases not matched to a gene: 6. CDR1 is MDHEN and CDR2 is SYDVKM in the germline V gene. The CDR3 is 15 amino acids. CDR3 sequence (DNA): TGTGCCAGCAGTTTCTTGGACAGGGGAGTCACTGAAGCTTTCTTT. Protein: CASSFLDRGVTEAFF.

This chain joins TRBV7-9 and TRBJ2-7; D uncertain. This CDR3 comprises 15 residues. V lost 1 base and J lost 0, with 10 bases in between. The V gene's germline CDR1 is SEHNR and CDR2 FQNEAQ (reference sequence). The chain's CDR3 is CASSLGGRYSYEQYF. CDR3 DNA sequence: TGTGCCAGCAGCTTAGGAGGCCGTTACTCCTACGAGCAGTACTTC.

In this sample, this clone turned up once. The chain links TRBV3-1 (or the pseudogene TRBV3-2) to TRBJ2-1, with 7 positions matching TRBD1. The CDR3 loop spans 15 amino acids. In germline, CDR1 is LGHDT, CDR2 YNNKEL (reference sequence). J gave up 6 bases and V 6 bases, and 11 bases lay outside the gene matches. The CDR3 bases are TGTGCCAGCAGACAAAGGGGGCTGGGCATCAATGAGCAGTTCTTC. Amino acids: CASRQRGLGINEQFF.

This chain links TRBV4-2 with TRBJ2-1; 7 bases map to TRBD2. The CDR3 loop spans 15 amino acids. Germline V gives CDR1 LGHNA, CDR2 YNFKEQ. The ends lost 0 bases at V and 3 bases at J; junction bases unmatched: 2. Here the CDR3 reads CASSQDGGSYNEQFF. As DNA, the CDR3 is TGTGCCAGCAGCCAAGATGGCGGGAGCTACAATGAGCAGTTCTTC.

This clone turned up a few times. The chain employs TRBV25-1 and TRBJ2-3, with 7 bases fitting TRBD2. Germline V lookup: CDR1 MGHDK, CDR2 SYGVNS. This CDR3 is 17 amino acids long. V lost 6 bases and J lost 0; bases outside the gene matches: 12. The CDR3 here is CASSFRGGSFSTDTQYF. The CDR3 region has the DNA TGTGCCAGCAGCTTTCGCGGCGGGAGCTTTAGCACAGATACGCAGTATTTT.

The chain has TRBV5-6 and TRBJ2-7; D ambiguous. V was clipped by 4 bases and J by 4 bases, with 9 bases between them. The CDR3 runs 12 residues. The germline V gene has CDR1 SGHDT and CDR2 YYEEEE. CDR3 nucleotides: TGTGCCAGCAGCCCTGGCGGATACGAGCAGTACTTC. Its protein product is CASSPGGYEQYF.

This clone showed up just once. J is TRBJ1-3 and V is TRBV7-2; the D is unclear. CDR1 SGHTA and CDR2 FQGNSA come from the germline V gene. CDR3 size: 13 residues. Trimming removed 8 bases at V and 4 bases at J, with 12 bases between. CDR3 in amino acids: CASRQRSGNTIYF. CDR3 DNA sequence: TGTGCCAGCCGCCAACGGAGCGGAAACACCATATATTTT.

The chain has TRBV5-1 and TRBJ2-7, with TRBD2 matching over 15 bases. Germline V gene data show CDR1 as SGHRS and CDR2 as YFSETQ. This CDR3 is 17 amino acids long. V shed 5 bases, J shed 4 bases, and the junction held 10 bases outside the gene matches. CDR3 in DNA: TGCGCCAGCAGTTTAGCTCGGACTAGCGGGAGGGCGTACGAGCAGTACTTC. This sequence encodes CASSLARTSGRAYEQYF.